These 13 T cell receptor beta chains were sequenced from one sample in a study of STAT5B mutations in CD4+ large granular lymphocyte leukemia. Sequencing used immunoSEQ multiplex PCR; TCRdb keeps in-frame clones, though not all of them. The sample lists about 38,000 clones, 65% to 90% occurring once. Sequencing was carried out using CD4+ T cells from blood buffy coats. Receptors originate from a human donor in good health.

This sequence joins TRBV25-1 and TRBJ2-2; D is unclear. The germline V and J ends were trimmed by 4 bases and 1 base, with 7 bases remaining between them. Germline lookup yields CDR1 MGHDK and CDR2 SYGVNS. This CDR3 contains 14 residues. CDR3 sequence (DNA): TGTGCCAGCAGTGCTTCTCAGAACACCGGGGAGCTGTTTTTT. Protein: CASSASQNTGELFF.

The count of this clone is one. The rearrangement joins TRBV7-2 to TRBJ2-1; 9 nucleotides line up with TRBD2. From germline, CDR1 is SGHTA and CDR2 FQGNSA. The CDR3 runs 15 residues. The V and J ends lost 0 bases and 6 bases, in that order; junction bases with no gene match: 3. CDR3 loop: CASSLASGSFNEQFF. CDR3 DNA: TGTGCCAGCAGCTTAGCTAGCGGGAGTTTCAATGAGCAGTTCTTC. Variable domain in full (rest from reference TRBV7-2 and TRBJ2-1): GAGVSQSPSNKVTEKGKDVELRCDPISGHTALYWYRQSLGQGLEFLIYFQGNSAPDKSGLPSDRFSAERTGGSVSTLTIQRTQQEDSAVYLCASSLASGSFNEQFFGPGTRLTVL.

This clone was seen a handful of times. The V call is TRBV5-1, the J call TRBJ1-1; the D gene is possibly TRBD1 (6 bases). Deletions cut 5 bases from V and 10 bases from J, with 15 bases between. Germline assignment: CDR1 SGHRS and CDR2 YFSETQ. The CDR3 runs to 12 residues. The CDR3 loop reads CASRDSISGAFF. The CDR3 bases are TGCGCCAGCAGGGACAGCATAAGTGGAGCTTTCTTT.

The rearrangement joins TRBV30 to TRBJ2-1; D perhaps matches TRBD1 (6 bases). The CDR3 loop spans 11 amino acids. Deletions cut 5 bases from V and 5 bases from J, with 7 bases between. Looked up from germline, CDR1 is GTSNPN and CDR2 is SVGIG (reference sequence). The CDR3 DNA reads TGTGCCTGGGGACAGAACAATGAGCAGTTCTTC. It codes for CAWGQNNEQFF.

This rearrangement joins TRBV2 to TRBJ2-7; D not resolved. Germline V gene sequence: CDR1 SNHLY, CDR2 FYNNEI. This CDR3 is 12 amino acids long. V lost 7 bases, J lost 0 bases, and 7 bases lay in between. CDR3 in amino acids: CASTGASYEQYF. The CDR3 DNA sequence: TGTGCCAGCACAGGCGCCTCCTACGAGCAGTACTTC.

The chain combines TRBV12-5 with TRBJ2-3; the match to TRBD1 covers 7 bases. The CDR3 loop spans 14 amino acids. Trimming removed 4 bases from V and 2 bases from J; junction bases left unmatched: 3. Germline V gene data show CDR1 as LGHNT and CDR2 as FRNRAP. In DNA, the CDR3 is TGTGCTAGTGGTTCCGGGACAGTCACAGATACGCAGTATTTT. Amino acids: CASGSGTVTDTQYF.

This clone was observed once. The chain links TRBV7-9 to TRBJ2-5; TRBD1 is a possible D gene (6 bases). This CDR3 is 17 amino acids long. V lost 5 bases to trimming and J lost 1 base, with 20 bases between them. Germline loops: CDR1 SEHNR, CDR2 FQNEAQ (reference sequence). CDR3 sequence reads: CASSLLDQGLFQETQYF. The CDR3 nucleotides read TGTGCCAGCAGCCTATTGGACCAGGGGTTATTCCAAGAGACCCAGTACTTC.

This clone was seen once. V gene TRBV27 combines with J gene TRBJ1-5; D is possibly TRBD1 (6 bases). Germline assignment: CDR1 MNHEY and CDR2 SMNVEV (reference sequence). Deletions cut 4 bases from V and 6 bases from J, with 16 bases between. The CDR3 sequence is 15 residues long. The CDR3 DNA reads as TGTGCCAGCAGTTCCTCCCCACAGGGCGGTCAGCCCCAGCATTTT. Translation: CASSSSPQGGQPQHF.

The chain employs TRBV9 and TRBJ2-7, with 10 bases lining up with TRBD1. CDR3 length equals 15 residues. V dropped 0 bases and J dropped 5; count of bases not matched to a gene: 5. Germline-derived CDR1 and CDR2 are SGDLS and YYNGEE. In DNA form, the CDR3 reads TGTGCCAGCAGCGTAGGGCCGACAGGGGGCGACGAGCAGTACTTC. Translated, it gives CASSVGPTGGDEQYF.

This sequence joins TRBV28 and TRBJ2-1; perhaps TRBD2 as D (6 bases). V lost 5 bases and J lost 0, with 14 bases in between. The CDR3 runs 16 residues. Germline CDR1 is MDHEN and CDR2 is SYDVKM. CDR3 region: CASSTLRDFSYNEQFF. CDR3 in DNA: TGTGCCAGCAGTACCCTTAGGGACTTCTCCTACAATGAGCAGTTCTTC.

This chain uses TRBV27 with TRBJ2-2, with D uncertain. The CDR3 contains 13 residues. The germline gives CDR1 MNHEY, CDR2 SMNVEV (reference sequence). With 3 bases removed from V and 1 base from J, the gap between germline ends came to 3 bases. This CDR3 reads CASSFWNTGELFF. CDR3 coding DNA: TGTGCCAGCAGTTTCTGGAACACCGGGGAGCTGTTTTTT.

This clone was seen a single time. The chain joins TRBV7-9 to TRBJ2-4, with a possible D match to TRBD2 (5 bases). Trimming removed 4 bases from V and 0 bases from J, with 16 bases in between. The CDR3 extends over 17 amino acids. Germline CDR1 is SEHNR and CDR2 is FQNEAQ (reference sequence). CDR3 loop: CASSSLLGRLAKNIQYF. CDR3 DNA: TGTGCCAGCAGCTCCCTCCTAGGGAGACTAGCCAAAAACATTCAGTACTTC.

This sequence joins TRBV5-4 and TRBJ2-5; 8 nucleotides align to TRBD2. The germline gives CDR1 SGHNT, CDR2 YYREEE (reference sequence). Trimming cost V 2 bases and J 1 base; bases outside gene matches: 4. CDR3 length: 15 amino acids. DNA of the CDR3: TGTGCCAGCAGCTTTAACGGGGGGGTCCAAGAGACCCAGTACTTC. It encodes CASSFNGGVQETQYF.